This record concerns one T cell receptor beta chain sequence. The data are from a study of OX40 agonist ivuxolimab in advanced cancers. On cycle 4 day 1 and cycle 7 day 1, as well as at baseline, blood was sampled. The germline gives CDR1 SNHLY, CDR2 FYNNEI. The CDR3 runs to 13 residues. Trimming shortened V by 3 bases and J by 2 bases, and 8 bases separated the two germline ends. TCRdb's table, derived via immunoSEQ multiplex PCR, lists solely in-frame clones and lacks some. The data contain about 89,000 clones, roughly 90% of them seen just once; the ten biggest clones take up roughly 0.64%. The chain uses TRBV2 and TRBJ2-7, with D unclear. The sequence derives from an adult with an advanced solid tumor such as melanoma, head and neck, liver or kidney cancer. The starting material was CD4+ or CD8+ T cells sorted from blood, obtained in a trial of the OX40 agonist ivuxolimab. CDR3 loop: CASSESQTYEQYF. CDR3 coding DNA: TGTGCCAGCAGTGAGTCCCAGACCTACGAGCAGTACTTC.